This TCR beta chain was sequenced for a study of cytomegalovirus exposure and HLA in healthy donors. The CDR3 runs to 11 residues. Trimming pared 4 bases from V and 8 bases from J, leaving 11 bases between. Looked up from germline, CDR1 is DFQATT and CDR2 is SNEGSKA (reference sequence). TCRdb's table, derived via immunoSEQ multiplex PCR, lists solely in-frame clones and lacks some. The repertoire holds around 71,000 clones, about 94% seen once, with over 1.2% in the top ten. Source material: PBMCs. The receptor was isolated from a man between 18 and 35 years old in good health and CMV-seropositive. J is TRBJ1-1 and V is TRBV20-1; D unclear. The CDR3 protein is CSATDREEAFF. The CDR3 coding sequence is TGCAGTGCTACTGACCGGGAAGAAGCTTTCTTT.